This section outlines one TCR beta chain sequence together with its context. These data are taken from a study of blood T cell repertoires in COVID-19. Study-wide background: Collection of acute and convalescent COVID-19 samples took place in the United States, Italy and Spain. From T cells, B-cell-depleted T cells, or PBMCs came the material, which was cDNA or gDNA.

This CDR3 contains 15 residues. The germline CDR1 and CDR2 sequences are MNHEY and SVGAGI. Trimming cost V 6 bases and J 5 bases; bases outside gene matches: 12. As processed by the authors: Nucleated cell counts were estimated from reference gene primer amplification. Sequenced by immunoSEQ multiplex PCR; TCRdb stores in-frame clones only, minus some. The V and J calls and clone size are taken from that table; D and trimming were inferred from the DNA. This repertoire shows 95,000 to 150,000 clones, roughly 85% found once; its top ten account for 3.5% to 5%. The chain joins TRBV6-5 to TRBJ2-7; 8 positions agree with TRBD1. The sequencing sample was made of peripheral blood. The source is a middle-aged man with acute or convalescent COVID-19. The CDR3 region has the DNA TGTGCCAGCAGCCGTATCGACAGGGGCGCCGACGAGCAGTACTTC. Its protein product is CASSRIDRGADEQYF.